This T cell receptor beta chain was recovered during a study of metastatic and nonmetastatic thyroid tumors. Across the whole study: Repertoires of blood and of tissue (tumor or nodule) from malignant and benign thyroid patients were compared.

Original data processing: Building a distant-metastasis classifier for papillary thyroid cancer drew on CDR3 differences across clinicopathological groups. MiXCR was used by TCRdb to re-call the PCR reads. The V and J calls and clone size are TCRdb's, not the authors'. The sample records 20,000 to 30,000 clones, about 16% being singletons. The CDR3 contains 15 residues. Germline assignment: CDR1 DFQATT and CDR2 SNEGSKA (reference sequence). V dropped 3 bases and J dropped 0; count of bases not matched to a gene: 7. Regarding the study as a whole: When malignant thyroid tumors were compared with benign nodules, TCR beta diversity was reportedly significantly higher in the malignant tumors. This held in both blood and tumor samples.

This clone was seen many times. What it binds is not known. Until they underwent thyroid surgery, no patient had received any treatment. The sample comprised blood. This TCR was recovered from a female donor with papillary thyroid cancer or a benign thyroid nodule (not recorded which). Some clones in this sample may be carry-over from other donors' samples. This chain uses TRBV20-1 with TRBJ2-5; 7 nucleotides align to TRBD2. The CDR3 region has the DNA TGCAGTGCTAGCTCGGGAGGCCCGTACCAAGAGACCCAGTACTTC. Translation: CSASSGGPYQETQYF.